This entry features one T cell receptor (beta chain) sequence. This specimen comes from a study of cytomegalovirus exposure and HLA in healthy donors. The primer mix had 60 Vbeta and 13 Jbeta primers. Method: immunoSEQ multiplex PCR; TCRdb's copy keeps in-frame clones and lacks some. Of more than 140,000 clones in the sample, around 75% were seen once. The receptor's source is a man aged 40-49 years in good health and CMV-seronegative. What was sequenced was PBMCs.

The CDR3 DNA reads TGTGCAAGTCGTCAAACTGCGGGGGCTAGTATACCTTTCTTT. This gives the protein CASRQTAGASIPFF. The rearrangement uses TRBV12-2 and TRBJ1-1. TRBV12-2 counts as a pseudogene. The CDR3 runs to 14 residues.